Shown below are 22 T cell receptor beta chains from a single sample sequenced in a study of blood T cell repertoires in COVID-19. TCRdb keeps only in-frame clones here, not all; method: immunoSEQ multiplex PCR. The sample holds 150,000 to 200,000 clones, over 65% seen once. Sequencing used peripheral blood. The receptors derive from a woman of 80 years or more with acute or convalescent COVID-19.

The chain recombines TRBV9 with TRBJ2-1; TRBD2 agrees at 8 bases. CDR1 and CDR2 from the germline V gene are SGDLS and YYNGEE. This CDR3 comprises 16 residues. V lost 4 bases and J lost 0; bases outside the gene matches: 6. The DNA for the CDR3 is TGTGCCAGCAGCTCTAGCGGGCTCTCCTCCTACAATGAGCAGTTCTTC. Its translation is CASSSSGLSSYNEQFF.

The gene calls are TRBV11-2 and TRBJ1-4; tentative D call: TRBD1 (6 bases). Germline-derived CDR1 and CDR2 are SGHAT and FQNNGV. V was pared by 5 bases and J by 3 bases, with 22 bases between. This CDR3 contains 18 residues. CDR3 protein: CASSPNREGIFSNEKLFF. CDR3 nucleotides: TGTGCCAGCAGCCCGAACAGGGAGGGAATTTTTTCTAATGAAAAACTGTTTTTT.

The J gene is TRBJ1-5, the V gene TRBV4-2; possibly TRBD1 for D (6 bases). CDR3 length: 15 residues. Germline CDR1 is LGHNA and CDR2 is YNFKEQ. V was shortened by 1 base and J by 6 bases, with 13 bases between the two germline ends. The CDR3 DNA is TGTGCCAGCAGCCAAGGGACAGAGCCCGGTCAGCCCCAGCATTTT. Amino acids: CASSQGTEPGQPQHF.

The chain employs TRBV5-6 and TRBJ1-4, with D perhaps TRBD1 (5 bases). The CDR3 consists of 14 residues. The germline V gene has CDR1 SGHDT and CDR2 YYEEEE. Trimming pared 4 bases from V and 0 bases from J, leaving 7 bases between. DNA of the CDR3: TGTGCCAGCAGCCCGGGGGCAACTAATGAAAAACTGTTTTTT. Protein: CASSPGATNEKLFF. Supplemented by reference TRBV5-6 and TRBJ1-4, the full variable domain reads DAGVTQSPTHLIKTRGQQVTLRCSPKSGHDTVSWYQQALGQGPQFIFQYYEEEERQRGNFPDRFSGHQFPNYSSELNVNALLLGDSALYLCASSPGATNEKLFFGSGTQLSVL.

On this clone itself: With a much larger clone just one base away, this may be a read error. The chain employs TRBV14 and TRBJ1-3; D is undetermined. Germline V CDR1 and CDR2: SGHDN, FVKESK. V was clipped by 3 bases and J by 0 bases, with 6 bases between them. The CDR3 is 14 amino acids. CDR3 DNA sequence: TGTGCCAGCAGCCAGCAGGACTCTGGAAACACCATATATTTT. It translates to CASSQQDSGNTIYF.

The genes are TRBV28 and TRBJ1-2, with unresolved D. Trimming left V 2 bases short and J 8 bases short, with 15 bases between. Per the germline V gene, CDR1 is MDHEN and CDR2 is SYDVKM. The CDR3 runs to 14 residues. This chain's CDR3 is CASSLDAGLYGYTF. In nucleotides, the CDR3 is TGTGCCAGCAGTTTAGATGCAGGACTGTACGGCTACACCTTC.

The CDR3 DNA sequence: TGTGCCAGCAGCTTAGTAGAGAGCGGATACACAGATACGCAGTATTTT. It yields the protein CASSLVESGYTDTQYF. The V call is TRBV7-8, the J call TRBJ2-3; possibly TRBD2 for D (5 bases). The CDR3 extends over 16 amino acids. Between the trimmed V and J ends, which lost 1 base and 2 bases, there was a span of 13 bases. CDR1 and CDR2 from the germline V gene are SGHVS and FQNEAQ.

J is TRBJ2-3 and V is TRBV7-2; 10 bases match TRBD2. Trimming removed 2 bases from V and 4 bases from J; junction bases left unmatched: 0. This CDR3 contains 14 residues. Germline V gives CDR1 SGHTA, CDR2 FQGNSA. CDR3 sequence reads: CASSLSGRADTQYF. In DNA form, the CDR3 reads TGTGCCAGCAGCTTAAGCGGGAGGGCAGATACGCAGTATTTT. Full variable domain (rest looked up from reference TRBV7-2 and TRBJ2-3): GAGVSQSPSNKVTEKGKDVELRCDPISGHTALYWYRQSLGQGLEFLIYFQGNSAPDKSGLPSDRFSAERTGGSVSTLTIQRTQQEDSAVYLCASSLSGRADTQYFGPGTRLTVL.

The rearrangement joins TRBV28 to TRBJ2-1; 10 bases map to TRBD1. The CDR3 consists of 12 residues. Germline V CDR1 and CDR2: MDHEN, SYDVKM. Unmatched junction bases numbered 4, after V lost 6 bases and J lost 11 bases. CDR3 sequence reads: CASSRQGAKQFF. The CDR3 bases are TGTGCCAGCAGCCGACAGGGGGCAAAGCAGTTCTTC. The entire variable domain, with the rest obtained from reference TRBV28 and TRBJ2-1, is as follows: DVKVTQSSRYLVKRTGEKVFLECVQDMDHENMFWYRQDPGLGLRLIYFSYDVKMKEKGDIPEGYSVSREKKERFSLILESASTNQTSMYLCASSRQGAKQFFGPGTRLTVL.

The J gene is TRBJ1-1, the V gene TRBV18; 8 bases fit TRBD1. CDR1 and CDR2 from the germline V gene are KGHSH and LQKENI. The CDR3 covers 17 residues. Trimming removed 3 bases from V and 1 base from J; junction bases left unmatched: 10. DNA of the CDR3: TGTGCCAGCTCACCTCGGGGACAGGACTTATCGAACACTGAAGCTTTCTTT. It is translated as CASSPRGQDLSNTEAFF.

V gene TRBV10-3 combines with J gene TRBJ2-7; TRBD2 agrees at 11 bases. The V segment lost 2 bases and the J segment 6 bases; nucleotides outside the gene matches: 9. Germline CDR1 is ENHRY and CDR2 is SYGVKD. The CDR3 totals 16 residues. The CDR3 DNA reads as TGTGCCATCAGTGAGATTAGCGGGAGGGCCGTCCCCGAGCAGTACTTC. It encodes CAISEISGRAVPEQYF.

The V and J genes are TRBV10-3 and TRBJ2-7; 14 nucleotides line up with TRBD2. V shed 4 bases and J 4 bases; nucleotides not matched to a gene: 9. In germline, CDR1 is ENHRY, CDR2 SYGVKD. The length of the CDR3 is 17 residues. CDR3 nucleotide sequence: TGTGCCATCAGTGGGGGACTAGCGGGAGAAGATGGTTACGAGCAGTACTTC. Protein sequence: CAISGGLAGEDGYEQYF.

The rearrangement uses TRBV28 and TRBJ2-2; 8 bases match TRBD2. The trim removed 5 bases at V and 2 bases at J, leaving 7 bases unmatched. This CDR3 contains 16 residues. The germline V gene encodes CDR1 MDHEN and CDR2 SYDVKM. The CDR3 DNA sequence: TGTGCCAGCAGTCCACCGACTAGCGCAAACACCGGGGAGCTGTTTTTT. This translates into CASSPPTSANTGELFF. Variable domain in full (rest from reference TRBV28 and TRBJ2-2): DVKVTQSSRYLVKRTGEKVFLECVQDMDHENMFWYRQDPGLGLRLIYFSYDVKMKEKGDIPEGYSVSREKKERFSLILESASTNQTSMYLCASSPPTSANTGELFFGEGSRLTVL.

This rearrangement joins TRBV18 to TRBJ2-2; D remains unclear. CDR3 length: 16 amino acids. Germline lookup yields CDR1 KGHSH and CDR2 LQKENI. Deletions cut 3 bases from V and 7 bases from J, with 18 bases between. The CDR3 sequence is CASSPSTPSGIGELFF. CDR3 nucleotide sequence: TGTGCCAGCTCACCCTCAACACCCAGTGGTATCGGGGAGCTGTTTTTT.

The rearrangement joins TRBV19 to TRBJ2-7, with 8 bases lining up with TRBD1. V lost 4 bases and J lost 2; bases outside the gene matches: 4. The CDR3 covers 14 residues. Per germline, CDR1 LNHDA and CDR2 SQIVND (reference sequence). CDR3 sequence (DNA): TGTGCCAGTAGTACGACAGGGGATGCCTACGAGCAGTACTTC. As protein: CASSTTGDAYEQYF.

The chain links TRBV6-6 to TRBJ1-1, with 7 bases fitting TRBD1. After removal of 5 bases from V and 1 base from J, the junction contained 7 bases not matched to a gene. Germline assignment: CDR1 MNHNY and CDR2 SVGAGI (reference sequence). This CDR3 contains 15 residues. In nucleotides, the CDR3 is TGTGCCAGCAGTAACCAAGACAGGGCGAACACTGAAGCTTTCTTT. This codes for CASSNQDRANTEAFF.

The CDR3 region is CASRGGAADTQYF. CDR3 in DNA: TGTGCCAGCAGGGGAGGGGCGGCAGATACGCAGTATTTT. V is TRBV6-5 and J is TRBJ2-3; 7 nucleotides agree with TRBD2. The CDR3 contains 13 residues. Germline V CDR1 and CDR2: MNHEY, SVGAGI. After removal of 6 bases from V and 4 bases from J, the junction contained 4 bases not matched to a gene.

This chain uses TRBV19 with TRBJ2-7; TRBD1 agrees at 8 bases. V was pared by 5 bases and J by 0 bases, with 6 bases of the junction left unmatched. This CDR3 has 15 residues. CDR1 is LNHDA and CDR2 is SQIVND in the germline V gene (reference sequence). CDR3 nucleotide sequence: TGTGCCAGTAGTTCCAGGACAGGGAACTCCTACGAGCAGTACTTC. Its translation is CASSSRTGNSYEQYF.

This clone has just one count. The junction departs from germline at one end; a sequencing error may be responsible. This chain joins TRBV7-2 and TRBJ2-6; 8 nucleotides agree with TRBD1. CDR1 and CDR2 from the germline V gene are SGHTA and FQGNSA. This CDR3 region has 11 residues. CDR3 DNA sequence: TGTGCCAGCAGTCTCCAGGGACAGGTGGCTTTC. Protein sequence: CASSLQGQVAF.

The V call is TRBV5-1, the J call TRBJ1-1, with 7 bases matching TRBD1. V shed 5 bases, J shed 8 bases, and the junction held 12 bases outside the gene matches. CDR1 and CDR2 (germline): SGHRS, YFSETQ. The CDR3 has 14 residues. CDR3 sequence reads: CASRSSTGLIEAFF. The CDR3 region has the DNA TGCGCCAGCAGATCCTCGACAGGGCTGATCGAAGCTTTCTTT.

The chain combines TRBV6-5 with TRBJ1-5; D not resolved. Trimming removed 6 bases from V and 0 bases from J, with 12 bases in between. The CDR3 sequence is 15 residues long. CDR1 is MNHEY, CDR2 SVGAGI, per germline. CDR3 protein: CASRVTHDSNQPQHF. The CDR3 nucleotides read TGTGCCAGCAGGGTAACACACGATAGCAATCAGCCCCAGCATTTT.

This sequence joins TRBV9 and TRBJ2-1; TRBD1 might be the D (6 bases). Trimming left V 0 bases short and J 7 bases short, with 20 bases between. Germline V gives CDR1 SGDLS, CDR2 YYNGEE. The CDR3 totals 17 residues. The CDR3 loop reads CASSVGRRGQSRNEQFF. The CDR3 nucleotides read TGTGCCAGCAGCGTAGGGAGGCGAGGACAGAGTAGGAATGAGCAGTTCTTC.